The 20 T cell receptor beta chains listed next were all sequenced from one sample in a study of response to subunit inactivated influenza vaccine. Using its own MiXCR run on the RT-PCR reads, TCRdb lists one record per CDR3 protein. The table has 650,000 to 800,000 distinct CDR3 sequences, 14% seen once. Sample: PBMCs from blood, taken around 15 days before vaccination. Receptor source: a man aged 45-60 years who received an inactivated influenza vaccine.

This clonotype appeared many times. The V call is TRBV28, the J call TRBJ2-3, with 9 bases fitting TRBD2. The CDR3 runs to 14 residues. In germline, CDR1 is MDHEN, CDR2 SYDVKM. Losses at the gene ends were 8 bases for V and 3 bases for J; bases not matched to a gene: 6. The CDR3 DNA sequence: TGTGCCAGCCCCCCTAGCGGGAATACAGATACGCAGTATTTT. This gives the protein CASPPSGNTDTQYF.

The chain uses TRBV6-6 and TRBJ2-7; D uncertain. CDR3 length equals 12 residues. The V gene's germline CDR1 is MNHNY and CDR2 SVGAGI (reference sequence). Trimming cost V 0 bases and J 7 bases, with 7 bases left between them. In DNA, the CDR3 is TGTGCCAGCAGTTACTCCCCCGGGGAGCAGTACTTC. Its translation is CASSYSPGEQYF.

For this clonotype: One junction end does not reproduce the germline sequence, and a read error may be involved. This sequence joins TRBV7-2 and TRBJ1-3; 7 nucleotides align to TRBD1. The CDR3 runs 16 residues. Germline V gene lookup returns CDR1 SGHTA and CDR2 FQGNSA. This CDR3 reads CASSPQAGTAGNNIYF. The CDR3 bases are TGTGCCAGCAGCCCACAGGCCGGGACAGCCGGAAACAACATATATTTT.

V is TRBV20-1 and J is TRBJ2-5, with D perhaps assigned TRBD1 or TRBD2 (6 bases each). Trimming removed 1 base from V and 1 base from J, with 19 bases in between. This CDR3 contains 17 residues. Germline V gene sequence: CDR1 DFQATT, CDR2 SNEGSKA (reference sequence). The chain's CDR3 is CSARGTKGVYVQETQYF. For the CDR3, the DNA is TGCAGTGCTAGAGGGACTAAGGGGGTCTACGTCCAAGAGACCCAGTACTTC.

A few counts support this clonotype. The chain combines TRBV2 with TRBJ2-1; D uncertain. Trimming cost V 5 bases and J 0 bases, with 11 bases left between them. The germline gives CDR1 SNHLY, CDR2 FYNNEI. CDR3 size: 15 residues. In DNA form, the CDR3 reads TGTGCCAGCAGTCTCCATCCCTCCTCCTACAATGAGCAGTTCTTC. This translates into CASSLHPSSYNEQFF.

This clonotype was detected only a few times. The chain has TRBV11-2 and TRBJ2-3; no firm D call. Per germline, CDR1 SGHAT and CDR2 FQNNGV. Trimming took off 2 bases at V and 0 bases at J, with 12 bases between the two ends. The CDR3 loop spans 16 amino acids. CDR3: CASSLWSLSSTDTQYF. The CDR3 coding sequence is TGTGCCAGCAGCTTATGGTCGCTCTCAAGCACAGATACGCAGTATTTT.

This clonotype was seen more than once but under ten times. V usage is TRBV7-9 and J usage is TRBJ2-3; the match to TRBD2 covers 9 bases. The CDR3 loop spans 16 amino acids. CDR1 and CDR2 (germline): SEHNR, FQNEAQ (reference sequence). Trimming cost V 5 bases and J 2 bases; bases outside gene matches: 8. The CDR3 region is CASSRTTSGYTDTQYF. The CDR3, as DNA: TGTGCCAGCAGCCGAACGACTAGCGGCTACACAGATACGCAGTATTTT.

This clonotype was picked up a small number of times. The CDR3, as DNA: TGTGCCAGCAGTACAGTCCGGGGACATCCCGTTTCAAACTATGGCTACACCTTC. Encoded protein: CASSTVRGHPVSNYGYTF. The gene calls are TRBV6-1 and TRBJ1-2; D perhaps matches TRBD1 (6 bases). The CDR3 sequence is 18 residues long. CDR1 MNHNS and CDR2 SASEGT come from the germline V gene. Trimming took off 5 bases at V and 2 bases at J, with 24 bases between the two ends.

This clonotype has at least ten counts. The chain is built from TRBV5-1 and TRBJ1-1; TRBD1 matches at 8 bases. V trimming: 2 bases; J trimming: 4 bases; junction bases outside the gene matches: 1. The CDR3 totals 13 residues. Per the germline V gene, CDR1 is SGHRS and CDR2 is YFSETQ. Here the CDR3 reads CASSFQGATEAFF. CDR3 in DNA: TGCGCCAGCAGCTTCCAGGGGGCCACTGAAGCTTTCTTT.

This clonotype has ten or more counts. The rearrangement links TRBV10-3 to TRBJ2-2; tentatively, D is TRBD1 or TRBD2 (5 bases each). In germline, CDR1 is ENHRY, CDR2 SYGVKD. V dropped 10 bases and J dropped 5 bases, with 14 bases sitting between them. The CDR3 consists of 13 residues. The CDR3 DNA reads as TGTGCCACCAAAAAAGGGGAGACCGGGGAGCTGTTTTTT. Protein sequence: CATKKGETGELFF.

The table lists this clonotype with a few counts. V gene TRBV5-6 combines with J gene TRBJ2-6, with D unresolved. This CDR3 region has 18 residues. Trimming removed 1 base at V and 0 bases at J, with 14 bases between. In germline, CDR1 is SGHDT, CDR2 YYEEEE. CDR3 DNA sequence: TGTGCCAGCAGCTTGACGAAGGCGCGACTCTCTGGGGCCAACGTCCTGACTTTC. It translates to CASSLTKARLSGANVLTF.

This clonotype appeared a few times. The gene calls are TRBV4-1 and TRBJ1-1, with D possibly TRBD1 on 5 matching bases. CDR1 MGHRA and CDR2 YSYEKL come from the germline V gene. Trimming stripped 6 bases from V and 6 bases from J, with 14 bases between. The CDR3 spans 13 residues. CDR3 sequence (DNA): TGCGCCAGCAGTGTGGGTCAGGGCCCTGAAGCTTTCTTT. Protein: CASSVGQGPEAFF.

This clonotype came up a few times. The chain uses TRBV7-2 and TRBJ2-1, with D perhaps TRBD2 (5 bases). The CDR3 sequence is 17 residues long. CDR1 and CDR2 from the germline V gene are SGHTA and FQGNSA. Trimming left V 4 bases short and J 0 bases short, with 16 bases between. CDR3 residues: CASSSKYGAASYNEQFF. The CDR3 bases are TGTGCCAGCAGCTCCAAGTATGGAGCGGCCTCCTACAATGAGCAGTTCTTC.

On this clonotype: This clone may be a read error of a much larger clone one base away. The chain couples TRBV7-2 to TRBJ2-3, with TRBD2 matching over 8 bases. From germline, CDR1 is SGHTA and CDR2 FQGNSA. Trimming at V came to 3 bases and at J to 6 bases, leaving 11 bases not matched to a gene. The CDR3 is 16 amino acids. CDR3 bases: TGTGCCAGCAGCTTGGTTCTTACTAGCGGTGAGGATACGCAGTATTTT. Protein sequence: CASSLVLTSGEDTQYF.

This clonotype was detected many times. The rearrangement uses TRBV7-8 and TRBJ2-3, with D hard to call. Trimming stripped 5 bases from V and 2 bases from J, with 23 bases between. The CDR3 length is 18 residues. From germline, CDR1 is SGHVS and CDR2 FQNEAQ. CDR3 DNA sequence: TGTGCCAGCAGCCTTCCAGTACGGTTAAGAAGATTCACAGATACGCAGTATTTT. Amino acid sequence: CASSLPVRLRRFTDTQYF.

Only a few counts were recorded for this clonotype. The rearrangement joins TRBV20-1 to TRBJ1-1; TRBD1 is a possible D gene (5 bases). The CDR3 is 14 residues long. V was cut by 6 bases and J by 3 bases, with 17 bases left in between. CDR1 is DFQATT, CDR2 SNEGSKA, per germline (reference sequence). The CDR3 reads CSAQRQLADTEAFF. In nucleotides, the CDR3 is TGCAGTGCCCAAAGACAGTTGGCGGACACTGAAGCTTTCTTT.

The chain employs TRBV12-3 or TRBV12-4 and TRBJ1-1, with D possibly TRBD1 on 6 matching bases. There are 11 residues in the CDR3. The V end lost 6 bases, the J end lost 9 bases, and 11 bases lay between the germline ends. CDR3 in amino acids: CASRQGLQAFF. DNA of the CDR3: TGTGCCAGCAGGCAGGGGTTGCAAGCTTTCTTT.

This clonotype was found many times. The chain combines TRBV7-2 with TRBJ2-1; D call uncertain. Trimming stripped 3 bases from V and 0 bases from J, with 3 bases between. The CDR3 covers 13 residues. CDR1 is SGHTA, CDR2 FQGNSA, per germline. CDR3 residues: CASSFNSYNEQFF. CDR3 coding DNA: TGTGCCAGCAGCTTCAACTCCTACAATGAGCAGTTCTTC. Drawing the rest from reference TRBV7-2 and TRBJ2-1, the complete variable domain is GAGVSQSPSNKVTEKGKDVELRCDPISGHTALYWYRQSLGQGLEFLIYFQGNSAPDKSGLPSDRFSAERTGGSVSTLTIQRTQQEDSAVYLCASSFNSYNEQFFGPGTRLTVL.

This rearrangement joins TRBV7-8 to TRBJ2-2; 8 nucleotides align to TRBD2. V was pared by 1 base and J by 0 bases, with 4 bases of the junction left unmatched. The CDR3 length is 17 residues. CDR1 and CDR2 from the germline V gene are SGHVS and FQNEAQ. The CDR3 loop is CASSLVLGGANTGELFF. The CDR3 coding sequence is TGTGCCAGCAGCTTAGTACTCGGGGGGGCGAACACCGGGGAGCTGTTTTTT.

This clonotype was seen a few times. V and J are TRBV28 and TRBJ2-1; TRBD1 or TRBD2 may be the D gene (7 bases each). The CDR3 has 14 residues. CDR1 and CDR2 (germline): MDHEN, SYDVKM. Trimming took off 6 bases at V and 9 bases at J, with 18 bases between the two ends. The CDR3 sequence is CASSPAGTASEQFF. The CDR3 nucleotides are TGTGCCAGCAGCCCAGCGGGGACAGCAAGTGAGCAGTTCTTC.